The 20 T cell receptor beta chains reported below all come from one sample, sequenced in a study of identical twins. TCRdb used MiXCR to reprocess the 5' RACE reads, holding one entry per CDR3 protein. The sample lists 150,000 or so distinct CDR3 sequences; around 3.4% were seen once. The sample comprised memory T cells sorted from blood. These TCRs come from a young man in good health.

Many counts were recorded for this clonotype. J is TRBJ1-5 and V is TRBV20-1; possibly TRBD1 for D (5 bases). The CDR3 is made up of 14 amino acids. Germline CDR1 DFQATT, CDR2 SNEGSKA (reference sequence). Trimming removed 0 bases from V and 5 bases from J, with 11 bases in between. Here the CDR3 DNA reads TGCAGTGCTAGAGACCCAGGGCTACATCAGCCCCAGCATTTT. Protein sequence: CSARDPGLHQPQHF.

In this sample, this clonotype turned up many times. One end of the junction is discordant with germline, which a read error may explain. The chain combines TRBV20-1 with TRBJ2-5; TRBD2 matches 12 bases. There are 18 residues in the CDR3. The V gene's germline CDR1 is DFQATT and CDR2 SNEGSKA (reference sequence). DNA of the CDR3: TGCAGTGCAAGAGGGGGTGGACTAGCGGGGAAGTACCAAGAGACCCAGTACTTC. Its protein product is CSARGGGLAGKYQETQYF.

Ten or more counts support this clonotype. This chain links TRBV3-1 with TRBJ2-3; tentatively, D is TRBD2 (6 bases). Germline values: CDR1 LGHDT, CDR2 YNNKEL (reference sequence). This CDR3 spans 15 amino acids. V dropped 0 bases and J dropped 5 bases, with 12 bases sitting between them. The CDR3: CASSQDAGTQDTQYF. The CDR3 nucleotides are TGTGCCAGCAGCCAAGATGCGGGAACCCAAGATACGCAGTATTTT.

This clonotype was seen only a few times. An end of the junction differs from the germline gene, which may be a read error. V is TRBV7-6 and J is TRBJ2-5; D is unresolved. Germline V gene sequence: CDR1 SGHVS, CDR2 FNYEAQ. The CDR3 loop spans 12 amino acids. The CDR3 reads CASSLPQETQCF. DNA for the CDR3: TGTGCCAGCAGCTTACCTCAAGAGACCCAGTGCTTC.

The chain joins TRBV25-1 to TRBJ2-7; TRBD2 agrees at 7 bases. CDR1 and CDR2 from the germline V gene are MGHDK and SYGVNS. This CDR3 region has 14 residues. Germline trimming cut 5 bases from V and 7 bases from J; bases unmatched to any gene: 11. CDR3 region: CASSQLAGVEEQYF. CDR3 DNA: TGTGCCAGCAGTCAACTGGCGGGAGTGGAGGAGCAGTACTTC.

This clonotype was counted ten times or more. J is TRBJ1-1 and V is TRBV12-3 or TRBV12-4; unclear D gene. CDR3 length: 13 amino acids. With 3 bases removed from V and 1 base from J, the gap between germline ends came to 6 bases. Here the CDR3 reads CASSFTGNTEAFF. The DNA of the CDR3 is TGTGCCAGCAGTTTTACGGGGAACACTGAAGCTTTCTTT.

In its sample, this clonotype was seen many times. V gene TRBV5-1 combines with J gene TRBJ1-2; D is perhaps TRBD1 (5 bases). CDR1 is SGHRS and CDR2 is YFSETQ in the germline V gene. V was cut by 0 bases and J by 0 bases, with 12 bases left in between. The CDR3 runs to 16 residues. CDR3 coding DNA: TGCGCCAGCAGCTTGGCATCGGGGCCTACTAACTATGGCTACACCTTC. Its protein product is CASSLASGPTNYGYTF.

This clonotype showed up many times. The V gene is TRBV9, the J gene TRBJ2-1, with D possibly being TRBD2 (5 bases). Trimming pared 4 bases from V and 9 bases from J, leaving 14 bases between. This CDR3 is built from 13 residues. Germline V gene lookup returns CDR1 SGDLS and CDR2 YYNGEE. The CDR3 DNA sequence: TGTGCCAGCAGCCTCCCCCCCGGGGTTGAGCAGTTCTTC. This gives the protein CASSLPPGVEQFF. The full variable domain, its missing parts supplied by reference TRBV9 and TRBJ2-1, is DSGVTQTPKHLITATGQRVTLRCSPRSGDLSVYWYQQSLDQGLQFLIQYYNGEERAKGNILERFSAQQFPDLHSELNLSSLELGDSALYFCASSLPPGVEQFFGPGTRLTVL.

This clonotype was found many times. V is TRBV7-8 and J is TRBJ1-2; no clear D. V shed 3 bases and J shed 5 bases, with 10 bases lying between them. Germline CDR1 SGHVS, CDR2 FQNEAQ. The CDR3 consists of 13 residues. The CDR3 region has the DNA TGTGCCAGCAGCTTTATAGGCGGTTATGGCTACACCTTC. Encoded protein: CASSFIGGYGYTF.

This clonotype occurred many times. This rearrangement joins TRBV7-9 to TRBJ2-5, with 7 bases fitting TRBD1. Germline assignment: CDR1 SEHNR and CDR2 FQNEAQ (reference sequence). V gave up 4 bases and J gave up 3 bases; unmatched junction bases: 5. The CDR3 is 14 residues long. The CDR3 spells CASSSGQVKETQYF. CDR3 bases: TGTGCCAGCAGCTCCGGACAGGTTAAAGAGACCCAGTACTTC.

Ten or more counts support this clonotype. The chain has TRBV12-3 or TRBV12-4 and TRBJ1-1; a possible D gene is TRBD1 (6 bases). The V and J ends lost 2 bases and 11 bases respectively, with 18 bases between them. This CDR3 spans 14 amino acids. The CDR3 loop is CASSLPGTGTLAFF. CDR3 nucleotide sequence: TGTGCCAGCAGTTTACCCGGCACAGGGACCCTGGCTTTCTTT.

Ten or more counts support this clonotype. This chain connects TRBV28 to TRBJ2-6; possibly TRBD1 for D (7 bases). V lost 6 bases, J lost 9 bases, and 21 bases lay in between. The CDR3 is 16 residues long. Germline assignment: CDR1 MDHEN and CDR2 SYDVKM. CDR3 amino acids: CASSPPGAGTVNVLTF. Here the CDR3 DNA reads TGTGCCAGCAGCCCCCCGGGAGCCGGGACAGTCAACGTCCTGACTTTC.

In its sample, this clonotype was seen many times. The V and J genes are TRBV18 and TRBJ1-3, with D hard to call. The CDR3 is 18 residues long. Germline CDR1 and CDR2: KGHSH and LQKENI. Trimming stripped 5 bases from V and 0 bases from J, with 20 bases between. DNA for the CDR3: TGTGCCAGCTCATCCTCGTGGCAGGCCACCGACTCTGGAAACACCATATATTTT. Amino acid sequence: CASSSSWQATDSGNTIYF.

This clonotype occurred many times. CDR3 region: CSASVRKETQYF. CDR3 nucleotide sequence: TGCAGTGCTAGTGTCCGCAAAGAGACCCAGTACTTC. V is TRBV20-1 and J is TRBJ2-5; D uncertain. Germline CDR1 is DFQATT and CDR2 is SNEGSKA (reference sequence). Trimming cost V 3 bases and J 3 bases, with 8 bases left between them. The CDR3 is made up of 12 amino acids.

This clonotype has at least ten counts. The chain employs TRBV20-1 and TRBJ1-1; D uncertain. Germline V gives CDR1 DFQATT, CDR2 SNEGSKA (reference sequence). Trimming removed 2 bases at V and 3 bases at J, with 19 bases between. The length of the CDR3 is 16 residues. The DNA for the CDR3 is TGCAGTGCTAGAAGAAGGGCGAGGACCTGGGACACTGAAGCTTTCTTT. Its protein product is CSARRRARTWDTEAFF.

This clonotype has ten or more counts. The rearrangement uses TRBV20-1 and TRBJ2-4, with no clear D. The V end was cut by 0 bases, the J end by 3 bases, with 9 bases between. Per germline, CDR1 DFQATT and CDR2 SNEGSKA (reference sequence). This CDR3 has 14 residues. This CDR3 reads CSARDGEGKNIQYF. CDR3 sequence (DNA): TGCAGTGCTAGAGATGGGGAAGGCAAAAACATTCAGTACTTC.

This clonotype came up many times. The chain couples TRBV5-8 to TRBJ1-1, with D perhaps TRBD1 (5 bases). CDR3 length: 16 residues. Deletions cut 0 bases from V and 0 bases from J, with 12 bases between. Germline V gives CDR1 SGHTS, CDR2 YDEGEE. The CDR3 sequence: CASSLGITGLNTEAFF. The CDR3 nucleotides are TGTGCCAGCAGCTTGGGGATAACAGGTCTGAACACTGAAGCTTTCTTT.

At least ten counts were recorded for this clonotype. This chain joins TRBV6-5 and TRBJ1-2, with no clear D. Trimming took 0 bases from V and 2 from J, leaving 13 bases between them. From germline, CDR1 is MNHEY and CDR2 SVGAGI. This CDR3 has 16 amino acids. The CDR3 region is CASSYSTQTGNYGYTF. The CDR3 nucleotides read TGTGCCAGCAGTTACTCGACCCAGACCGGGAACTATGGCTACACCTTC.

The table lists this clonotype with many counts. The gene calls are TRBV5-1 and TRBJ2-5, with unresolved D. V was shortened by 4 bases and J by 5 bases, with 18 bases between the two germline ends. Germline V gene sequence: CDR1 SGHRS, CDR2 YFSETQ. The CDR3 length is 15 residues. CDR3: CASSHDGPLGETQYF. CDR3 DNA sequence: TGCGCCAGCAGCCACGATGGGCCCCTCGGGGAGACCCAGTACTTC.

This clonotype occurred a few times. The chain is built from TRBV7-2 and TRBJ2-7; 9 bases match TRBD2. Looked up from germline, CDR1 is SGHTA and CDR2 is FQGNSA. CDR3 length: 14 residues. V gave up 5 bases and J gave up 5 bases; unmatched junction bases: 7. CDR3 in amino acids: CASSLSGGGDEQYF. The CDR3 bases are TGTGCCAGCAGCCTTAGCGGGGGTGGGGACGAGCAGTACTTC.